This TCR beta chain appears in the sequencing data of a study of beta chain features in type 1 diabetes (dated 2018 in TCRdb). Background for the entire study: Patients and healthy donors did not differ in mean age, gender distribution, total cell number or subset yield. Across all samples, some 99 million sorted cells were examined, and cell number per subset correlated strongly with RNA yield. The study compared the TCRB repertoires of sorted circulating CD4+ T cell subsets in recently diagnosed type 1 diabetes patients with those in matched healthy donors. Regulatory and stem cell-like memory subsets were obtained from only 8 patients and about eight healthy donors, while naive and central memory subsets were obtained from all 28 donors. Here is what the overall study found, with its caveats: Because cDNA was sequenced instead of genomic DNA, highly expressing activated cells could be over-represented, though the groups showed no difference in activation or CD3 levels. Type 1 diabetes patients showed a moderate but significant shortening of TCRB CDR3 length in all four CD4+ subsets. The naive, central memory and regulatory TCRB repertoires appeared to resemble one another more closely among patients than among healthy donors. Because the HLA sub-analyses included only small numbers of individuals, any influence of HLA type on TCRB rearrangement was left unresolved. At VDJ recombination sites, patients with type 1 diabetes made fewer insertions and deleted more nucleotides, a pattern implying thymic rearrangement abnormalities. PCR might favor shorter templates, but patient and control samples were amplified and corrected together, so any skew would affect both groups equally.

V gives up 2 bases and J gives up 1 base, and the segment between their germline ends measures 7 bases. CDR1 and CDR2, per the germline V gene, are SGHRS and YFSETQ. Its CDR3 holds 14 amino acids, cysteine through phenylalanine. The read is trimmed to its CDR3 DNA, 42 bases read in frame from base 1. To note about this clone: Its antigen is unknown. No qualities accompany the bases; no much larger clone lies one base away. Other DNA variants within this sample encode the same CDR3.

Each donor gave one peripheral blood draw, about 110 mL on average, collected into heparinised tubes. A BD FACSAria II and a panel including CD45RO, CCR7, CD25, CD127, CD95 and CD27 were used to sort naive, central memory, regulatory and stem cell-like memory CD4+ T cells. A purity above 95% was achieved for all sorted populations. PBMCs were isolated right away by Lymphoprep density gradient centrifugation and were stained directly, without culture. So that batch effects would be minimized, each experiment stained and sorted samples in pairs, pairing one healthy donor with one patient. All of the isolated RNA was reverse transcribed with the High Capacity cDNA Reverse Transcription Kit, so expressed TCRB transcripts were sequenced. Deep immunoSEQ sequencing was applied to naive, central memory and regulatory T cell samples, giving an average of approximately 4 million total reads per sample. Sorted cells were lysed in RLT buffer and RNA was extracted with DNase-treated RNeasy Micro or Mini kits, depending on cell number. Each cell subset was processed on its own to prevent cross-contamination, while patient and healthy donor samples were processed together. Using the immunoSEQ multiplex PCR, TCRB sequences were amplified from cDNA into 87-bp fragments spanning the CDR3 region. Sequencing of the amplicons was performed on the Illumina HiSeq platform. As for the original processing: Synthetic template baselines were used to correct PCR bias computationally, reads within Hamming distance 2 were collapsed, and singletons that could not be merged were discarded. By aligning reads against IMGT, V, D and J genes, CDR3 length, and insertions or deletions at six rearrangement sites were assigned. Within each subset, clonotype counts were normalized to the number of sorted cells before true diversity and Gini coefficients were calculated with the tcR R package. Repertoire sharing was quantified using the overlap coefficient calculated on TCRB nucleotide sequences. Out-of-frame TCRB sequences from naive cells were analyzed as a proxy for the pre-selection repertoire. TCRdb mirrors the immuneACCESS table, restricted to in-frame sequences. Some clones are absent from its copies; in checked studies, under half trace to an unresolved V gene, and the reason for the others is unknown. V and J calls and clone size come straight from that table; D and trimming were deduced from the DNA. This sample holds 900,000 or so clones; 17% were observed only once. Roughly 0.025% of the sample is in the top ten clones.

The chain is made from TRBV5-1 and TRBJ2-1; matching of 6 bases hints at TRBD1 as the D gene. The sample comprised naive CD4+ T cells from blood. This specimen's cell subset or site label, interpreted: true naive CD4+ T cells. The source of this sequence is a woman aged 18-30 years in good health. DNA sequence: TGCGCCAGCAGCTTAGGACAGTCCTACAATGAGCAGTTCTTC. Translation gives CASSLGQSYNEQFF.